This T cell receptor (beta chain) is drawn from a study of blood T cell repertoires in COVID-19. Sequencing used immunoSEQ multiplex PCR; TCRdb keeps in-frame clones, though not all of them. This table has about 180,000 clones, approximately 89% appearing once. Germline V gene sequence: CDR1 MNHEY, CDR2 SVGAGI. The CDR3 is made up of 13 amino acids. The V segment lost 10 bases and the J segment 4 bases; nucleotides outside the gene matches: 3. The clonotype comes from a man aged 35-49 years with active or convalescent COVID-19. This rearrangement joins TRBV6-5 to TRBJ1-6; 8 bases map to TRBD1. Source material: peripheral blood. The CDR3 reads CATQGAYNSPLHF. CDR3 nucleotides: TGTGCCACCCAGGGGGCATATAATTCACCCCTCCACTTT.